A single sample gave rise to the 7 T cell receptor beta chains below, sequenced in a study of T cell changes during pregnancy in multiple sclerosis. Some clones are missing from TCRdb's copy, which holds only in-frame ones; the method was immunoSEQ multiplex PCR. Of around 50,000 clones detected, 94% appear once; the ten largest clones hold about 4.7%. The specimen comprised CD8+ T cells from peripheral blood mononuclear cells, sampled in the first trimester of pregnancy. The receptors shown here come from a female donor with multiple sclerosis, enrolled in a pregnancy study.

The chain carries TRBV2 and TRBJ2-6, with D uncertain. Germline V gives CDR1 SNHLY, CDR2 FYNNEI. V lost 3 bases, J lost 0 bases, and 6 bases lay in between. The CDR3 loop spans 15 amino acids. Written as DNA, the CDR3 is TGTGCCAGCAGTGACCTCCTCTCTGGGGCCAACGTCCTGACTTTC. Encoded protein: CASSDLLSGANVLTF.

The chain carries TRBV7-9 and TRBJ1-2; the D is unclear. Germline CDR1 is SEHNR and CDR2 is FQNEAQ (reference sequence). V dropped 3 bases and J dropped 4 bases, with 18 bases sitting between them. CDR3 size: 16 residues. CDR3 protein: CASSFSEAESVYGYTF. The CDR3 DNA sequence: TGTGCCAGCAGCTTCAGCGAGGCAGAAAGTGTCTATGGCTACACCTTC.

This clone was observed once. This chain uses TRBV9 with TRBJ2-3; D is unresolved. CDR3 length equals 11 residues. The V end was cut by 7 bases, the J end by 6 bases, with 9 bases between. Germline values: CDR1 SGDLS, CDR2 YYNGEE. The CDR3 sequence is CASGPRDTQYF. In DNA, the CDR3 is TGTGCCAGCGGGCCCAGGGATACGCAGTATTTT. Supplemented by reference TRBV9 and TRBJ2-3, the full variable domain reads DSGVTQTPKHLITATGQRVTLRCSPRSGDLSVYWYQQSLDQGLQFLIQYYNGEERAKGNILERFSAQQFPDLHSELNLSSLELGDSALYFCASGPRDTQYFGPGTRLTVL.

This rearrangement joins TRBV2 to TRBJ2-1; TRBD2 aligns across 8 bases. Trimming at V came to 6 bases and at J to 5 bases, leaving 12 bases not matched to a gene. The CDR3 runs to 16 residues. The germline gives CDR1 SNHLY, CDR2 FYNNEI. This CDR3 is CASRKTPGTRDNEQFF. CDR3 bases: TGTGCCAGCAGGAAAACTCCCGGGACTAGGGACAATGAGCAGTTCTTC.

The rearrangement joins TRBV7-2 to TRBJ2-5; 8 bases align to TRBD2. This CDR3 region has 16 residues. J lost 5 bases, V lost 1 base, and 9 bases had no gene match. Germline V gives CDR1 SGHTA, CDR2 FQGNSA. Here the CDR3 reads CASSLETGGVTETQYF. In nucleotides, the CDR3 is TGTGCCAGCAGCTTAGAGACGGGGGGGGTTACGGAGACCCAGTACTTC.

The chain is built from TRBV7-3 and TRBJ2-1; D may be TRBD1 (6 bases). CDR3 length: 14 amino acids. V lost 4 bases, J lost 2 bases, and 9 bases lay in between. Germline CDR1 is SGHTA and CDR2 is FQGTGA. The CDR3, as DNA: TGTGCCAGCAGCTCGGGACAAACCTACAATGAGCAGTTCTTC. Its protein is CASSSGQTYNEQFF.

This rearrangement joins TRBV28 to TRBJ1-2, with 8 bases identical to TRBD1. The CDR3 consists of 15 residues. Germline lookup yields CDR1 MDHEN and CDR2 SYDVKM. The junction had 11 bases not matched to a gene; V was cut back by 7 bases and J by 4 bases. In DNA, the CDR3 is TGTGCCAGCACCCTTTCGGGGGACAGGCCCTATGGCTACACCTTC. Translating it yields CASTLSGDRPYGYTF.